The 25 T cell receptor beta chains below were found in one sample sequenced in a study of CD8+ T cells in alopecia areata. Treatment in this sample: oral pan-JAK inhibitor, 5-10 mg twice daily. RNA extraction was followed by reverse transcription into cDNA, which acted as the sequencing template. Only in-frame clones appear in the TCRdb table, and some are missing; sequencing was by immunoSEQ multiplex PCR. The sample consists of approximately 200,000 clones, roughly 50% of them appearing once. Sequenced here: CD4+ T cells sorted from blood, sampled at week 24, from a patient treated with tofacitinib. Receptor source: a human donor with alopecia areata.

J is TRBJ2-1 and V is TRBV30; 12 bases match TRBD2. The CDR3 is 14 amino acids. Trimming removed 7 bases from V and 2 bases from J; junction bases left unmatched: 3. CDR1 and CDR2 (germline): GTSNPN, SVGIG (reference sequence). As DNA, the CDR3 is TGTGCCTCCAGACTAGCGGGAGCCTACAATGAGCAGTTCTTC. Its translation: CASRLAGAYNEQFF. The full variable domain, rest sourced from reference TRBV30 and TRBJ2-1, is SQTIHQWPATLVQPVGSPLSLECTVEGTSNPNLYWYRQAAGRGLQLLFYSVGIGQISSEVPQNLSASRPQDRQFILSSKKLLLSDSGFYLCASRLAGAYNEQFFGPGTRLTVL.

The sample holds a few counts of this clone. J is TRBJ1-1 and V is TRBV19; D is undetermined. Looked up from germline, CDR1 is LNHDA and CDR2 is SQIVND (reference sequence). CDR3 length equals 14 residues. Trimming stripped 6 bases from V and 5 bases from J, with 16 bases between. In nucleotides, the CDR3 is TGTGCCAGTAGAGAGACCCCCGATCGGACTGAAGCTTTCTTT. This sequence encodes CASRETPDRTEAFF.

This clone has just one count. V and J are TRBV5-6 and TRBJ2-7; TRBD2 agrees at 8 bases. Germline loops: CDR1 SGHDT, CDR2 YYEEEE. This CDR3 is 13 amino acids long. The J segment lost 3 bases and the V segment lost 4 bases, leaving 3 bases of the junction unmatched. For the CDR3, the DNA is TGTGCCAGCAGCCGGGGGGGTTTCTACGAGCAGTACTTC. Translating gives CASSRGGFYEQYF. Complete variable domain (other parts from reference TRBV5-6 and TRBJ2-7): DAGVTQSPTHLIKTRGQQVTLRCSPKSGHDTVSWYQQALGQGPQFIFQYYEEEERQRGNFPDRFSGHQFPNYSSELNVNALLLGDSALYLCASSRGGFYEQYFGPGTRLTVT.

The chain's CDR3 is CASSYPPLTGGATEAFF. The CDR3 DNA is TGTGCCAGCAGTTACCCCCCACTGACAGGGGGGGCCACTGAAGCTTTCTTT. V usage is TRBV27 and J usage is TRBJ1-1; 9 bases are a match to TRBD1. The CDR3 covers 17 residues. Unmatched junction bases numbered 13, after V lost 4 bases and J lost 4 bases. Germline V gene sequence: CDR1 MNHEY, CDR2 SMNVEV (reference sequence).

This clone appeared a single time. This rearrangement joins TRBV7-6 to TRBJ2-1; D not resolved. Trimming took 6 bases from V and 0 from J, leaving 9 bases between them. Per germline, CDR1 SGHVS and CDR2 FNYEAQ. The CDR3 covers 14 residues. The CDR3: CASSKVFSYNEQFF. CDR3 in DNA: TGTGCCAGCAGTAAGGTTTTCTCCTACAATGAGCAGTTCTTC.

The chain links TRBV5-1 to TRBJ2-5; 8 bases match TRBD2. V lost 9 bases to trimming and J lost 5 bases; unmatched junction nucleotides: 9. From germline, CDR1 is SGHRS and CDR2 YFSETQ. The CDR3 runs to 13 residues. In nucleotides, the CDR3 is TGCGCCACCGGTAGCGGGGTCGGGGAGACCCAGTACTTC. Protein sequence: CATGSGVGETQYF.

The DNA for the CDR3 is TGTGCCAGCCATGGCGGGAGACAGTCTGGGGCCAACGTCCTGACTTTC. Amino acid sequence: CASHGGRQSGANVLTF. The V gene is TRBV28, the J gene TRBJ2-6; 7 bases fit TRBD2. The junction had 8 bases not matched to a gene; V was cut back by 8 bases and J by 1 base. The CDR3 extends over 16 amino acids. Germline V lookup: CDR1 MDHEN, CDR2 SYDVKM.

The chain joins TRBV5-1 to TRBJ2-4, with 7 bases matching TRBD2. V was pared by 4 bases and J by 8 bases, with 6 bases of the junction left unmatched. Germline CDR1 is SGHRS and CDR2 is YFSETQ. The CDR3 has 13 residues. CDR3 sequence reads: CASSGRGRDIQYF. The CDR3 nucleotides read TGCGCCAGCAGCGGGAGAGGGAGGGACATTCAGTACTTC.

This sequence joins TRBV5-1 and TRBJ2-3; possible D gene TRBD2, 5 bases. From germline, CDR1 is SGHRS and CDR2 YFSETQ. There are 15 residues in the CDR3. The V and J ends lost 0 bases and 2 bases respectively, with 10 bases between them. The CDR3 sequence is CASSLVGLHTDTQYF. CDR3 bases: TGCGCCAGCAGCTTGGTAGGACTGCACACAGATACGCAGTATTTT.

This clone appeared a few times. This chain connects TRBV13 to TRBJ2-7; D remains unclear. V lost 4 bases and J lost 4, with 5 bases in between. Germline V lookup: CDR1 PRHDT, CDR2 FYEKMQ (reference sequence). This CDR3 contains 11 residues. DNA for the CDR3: TGTGCCAGCAGCTACTCTTACGAGCAGTACTTC. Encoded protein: CASSYSYEQYF.

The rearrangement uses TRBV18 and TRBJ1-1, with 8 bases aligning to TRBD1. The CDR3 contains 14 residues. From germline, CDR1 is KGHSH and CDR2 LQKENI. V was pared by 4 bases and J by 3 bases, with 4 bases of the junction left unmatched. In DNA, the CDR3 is TGTGCCAGCTCACTTGAGGACAGGGACACTGAAGCTTTCTTT. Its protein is CASSLEDRDTEAFF.

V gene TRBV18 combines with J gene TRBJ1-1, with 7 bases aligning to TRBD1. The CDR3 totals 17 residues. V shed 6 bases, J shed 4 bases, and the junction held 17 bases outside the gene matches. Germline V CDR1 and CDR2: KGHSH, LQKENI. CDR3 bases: TGTGCCAGCTCCAGGTATCCGGGACAGAGCGTAGGCACTGAAGCTTTCTTT. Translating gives CASSRYPGQSVGTEAFF. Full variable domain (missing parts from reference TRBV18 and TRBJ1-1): NAGVMQNPRHLVRRRGQEARLRCSPMKGHSHVYWYRQLPEEGLKFMVYLQKENIIDESGMPKERFSAEFPKEGPSILRIQQVVRGDSAAYFCASSRYPGQSVGTEAFFGQGTRLTVV.

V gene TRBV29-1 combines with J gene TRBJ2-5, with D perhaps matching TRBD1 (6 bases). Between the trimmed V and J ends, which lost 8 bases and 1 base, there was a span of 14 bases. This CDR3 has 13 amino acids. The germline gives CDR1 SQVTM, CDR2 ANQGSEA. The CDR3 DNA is TGCAGCCACGGTCAGGGGAGCCAAGAGACCCAGTACTTC. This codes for CSHGQGSQETQYF.

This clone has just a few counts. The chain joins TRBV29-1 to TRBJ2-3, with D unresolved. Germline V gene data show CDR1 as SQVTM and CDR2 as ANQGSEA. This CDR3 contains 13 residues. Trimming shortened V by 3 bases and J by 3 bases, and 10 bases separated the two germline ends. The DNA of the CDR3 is TGCAGCGTTGAGGGCGACCGAACAGATACGCAGTATTTT. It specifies CSVEGDRTDTQYF.

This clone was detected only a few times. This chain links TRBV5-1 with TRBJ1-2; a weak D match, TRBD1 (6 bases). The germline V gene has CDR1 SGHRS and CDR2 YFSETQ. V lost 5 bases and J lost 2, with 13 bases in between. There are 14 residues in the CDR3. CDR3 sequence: CASRSWGANYGYTF. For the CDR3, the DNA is TGCGCCAGCAGATCCTGGGGGGCGAACTATGGCTACACCTTC.

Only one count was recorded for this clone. CDR3 sequence: CASSEQGRETQYF. The CDR3 nucleotides are TGCGCCAGCAGCGAACAGGGGAGGGAGACCCAGTACTTC. V gene TRBV5-1 combines with J gene TRBJ2-5; perhaps TRBD1 as D (7 bases). Germline V CDR1 and CDR2: SGHRS, YFSETQ. The length of the CDR3 is 13 residues. Trimming pared 4 bases from V and 5 bases from J, leaving 12 bases between. The full variable domain, its missing parts supplied by reference TRBV5-1 and TRBJ2-5, is KAGVTQTPRYLIKTRGQQVTLSCSPISGHRSVSWYQQTPGQGLQFLFEYFSETQRNKGNFPGRFSGRQFSNSRSEMNVSTLELGDSALYLCASSEQGRETQYFGPGTRLLVL.

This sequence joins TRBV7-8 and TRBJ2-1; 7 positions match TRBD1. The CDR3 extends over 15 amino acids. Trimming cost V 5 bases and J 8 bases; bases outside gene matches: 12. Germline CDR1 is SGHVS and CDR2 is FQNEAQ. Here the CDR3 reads CASSRQGGPTDEQFF. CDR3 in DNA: TGTGCCAGCAGCAGACAAGGGGGCCCTACGGATGAGCAGTTCTTC.

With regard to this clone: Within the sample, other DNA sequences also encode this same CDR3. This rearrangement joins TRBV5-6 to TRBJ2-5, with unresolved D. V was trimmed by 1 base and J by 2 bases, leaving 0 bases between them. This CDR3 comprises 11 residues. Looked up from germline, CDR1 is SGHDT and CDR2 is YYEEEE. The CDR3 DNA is TGTGCCAGCAGCTTGCAAGAGACCCAGTACTTC. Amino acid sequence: CASSLQETQYF.

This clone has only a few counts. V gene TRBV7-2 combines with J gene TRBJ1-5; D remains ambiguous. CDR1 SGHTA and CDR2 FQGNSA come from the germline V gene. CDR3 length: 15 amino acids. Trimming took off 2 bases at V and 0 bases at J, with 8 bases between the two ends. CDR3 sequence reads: CASSLTGISNQPQHF. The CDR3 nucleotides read TGTGCCAGCAGCTTAACGGGTATTAGCAATCAGCCCCAGCATTTT.

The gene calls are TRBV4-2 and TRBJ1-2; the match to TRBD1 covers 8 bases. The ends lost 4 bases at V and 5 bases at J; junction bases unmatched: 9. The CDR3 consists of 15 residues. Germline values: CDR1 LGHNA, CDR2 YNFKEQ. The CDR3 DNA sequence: TGTGCCAGCAGCCCGCCAGGCAGGGGGCTATATGGCTACACCTTC. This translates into CASSPPGRGLYGYTF.

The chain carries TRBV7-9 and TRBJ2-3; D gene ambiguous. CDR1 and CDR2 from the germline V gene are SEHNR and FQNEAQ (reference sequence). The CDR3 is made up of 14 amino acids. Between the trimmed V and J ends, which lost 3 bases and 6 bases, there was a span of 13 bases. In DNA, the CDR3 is TGTGCCAGCAGCTTTGACCAATGGGCGGATACGCAGTATTTT. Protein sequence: CASSFDQWADTQYF. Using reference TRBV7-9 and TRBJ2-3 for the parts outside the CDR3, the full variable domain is DTGVSQNPRHKITKRGQNVTFRCDPISEHNRLYWYRQTLGQGPEFLTYFQNEAQLEKSRLLSDRFSAERPKGSFSTLEIQRTEQGDSAMYLCASSFDQWADTQYFGPGTRLTVL.

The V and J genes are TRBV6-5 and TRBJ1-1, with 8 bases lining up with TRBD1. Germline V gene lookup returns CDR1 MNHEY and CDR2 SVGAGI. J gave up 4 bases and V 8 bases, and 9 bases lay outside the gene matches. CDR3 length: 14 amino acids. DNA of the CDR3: TGTGCCAGCTCTTTGGCAGGGGGCGTCACTGAAGCTTTCTTT. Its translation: CASSLAGGVTEAFF.

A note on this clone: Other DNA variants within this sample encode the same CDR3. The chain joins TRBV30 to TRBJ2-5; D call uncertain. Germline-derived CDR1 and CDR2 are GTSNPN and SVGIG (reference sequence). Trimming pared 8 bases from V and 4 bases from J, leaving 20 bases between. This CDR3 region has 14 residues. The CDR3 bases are TGTGCCCTGGGCGTCCGAGGCGTATCAGAGACCCAGTACTTC. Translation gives CALGVRGVSETQYF.

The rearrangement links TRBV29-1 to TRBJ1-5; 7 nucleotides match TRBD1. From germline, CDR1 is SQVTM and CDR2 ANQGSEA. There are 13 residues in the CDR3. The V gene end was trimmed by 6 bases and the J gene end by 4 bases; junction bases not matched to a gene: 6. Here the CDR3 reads CSVRQGTNQPQHF. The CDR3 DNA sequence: TGCAGCGTCCGACAGGGTACAAATCAGCCCCAGCATTTT. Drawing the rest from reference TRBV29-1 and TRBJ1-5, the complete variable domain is SAVISQKPSRDICQRGTSLTIQCQVDSQVTMMFWYRQQPGQSLTLIATANQGSEATYESGFVIDKFPISRPNLTFSTLTVSNMSPEDSSIYLCSVRQGTNQPQHFGDGTRLSIL.

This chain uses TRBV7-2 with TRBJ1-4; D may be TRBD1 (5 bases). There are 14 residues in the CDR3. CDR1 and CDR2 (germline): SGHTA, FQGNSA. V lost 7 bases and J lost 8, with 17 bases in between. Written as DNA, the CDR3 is TGTGCCAGCACCGGGGGGGGTGGAACAGAAAAACTGTTTTTT. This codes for CASTGGGGTEKLFF.